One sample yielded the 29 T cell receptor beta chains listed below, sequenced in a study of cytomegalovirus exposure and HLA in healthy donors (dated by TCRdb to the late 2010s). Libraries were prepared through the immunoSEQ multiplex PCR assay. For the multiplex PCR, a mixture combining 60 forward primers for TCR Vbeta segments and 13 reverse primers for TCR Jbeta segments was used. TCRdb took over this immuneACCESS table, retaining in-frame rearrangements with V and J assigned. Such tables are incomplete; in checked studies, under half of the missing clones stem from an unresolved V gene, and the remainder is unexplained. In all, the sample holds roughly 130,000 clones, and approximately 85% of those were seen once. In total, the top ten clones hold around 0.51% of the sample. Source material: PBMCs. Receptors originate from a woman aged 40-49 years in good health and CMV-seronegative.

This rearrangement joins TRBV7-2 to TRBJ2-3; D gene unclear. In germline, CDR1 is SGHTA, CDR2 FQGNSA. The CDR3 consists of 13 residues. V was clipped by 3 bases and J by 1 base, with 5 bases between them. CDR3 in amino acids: CASSFRGTDTQYF. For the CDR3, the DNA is TGTGCCAGCAGCTTCCGAGGCACAGATACGCAGTATTTT.

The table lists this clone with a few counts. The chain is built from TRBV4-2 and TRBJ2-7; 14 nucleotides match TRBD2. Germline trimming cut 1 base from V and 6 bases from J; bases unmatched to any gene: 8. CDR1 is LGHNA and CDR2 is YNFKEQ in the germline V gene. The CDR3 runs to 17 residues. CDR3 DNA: TGTGCCAGCAGCCAAGGGGGACTAGCGGGAGTTCCATCCGAGCAGTACTTC. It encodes CASSQGGLAGVPSEQYF.

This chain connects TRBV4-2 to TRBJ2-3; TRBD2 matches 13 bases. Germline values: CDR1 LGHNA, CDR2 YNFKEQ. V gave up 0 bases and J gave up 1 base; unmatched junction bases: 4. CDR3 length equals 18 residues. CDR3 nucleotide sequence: TGTGCCAGCAGCCAAGAACTAGCGGGAGGGCAGGGCACAGATACGCAGTATTTT. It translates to CASSQELAGGQGTDTQYF.

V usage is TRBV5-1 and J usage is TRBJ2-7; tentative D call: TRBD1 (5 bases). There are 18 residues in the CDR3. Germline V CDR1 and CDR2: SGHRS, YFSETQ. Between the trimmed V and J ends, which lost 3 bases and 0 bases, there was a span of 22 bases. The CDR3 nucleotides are TGCGCCAGCAGCTGGAATTGGTTGGGTGCGGACAACTCCTACGAGCAGTACTTC. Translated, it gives CASSWNWLGADNSYEQYF.

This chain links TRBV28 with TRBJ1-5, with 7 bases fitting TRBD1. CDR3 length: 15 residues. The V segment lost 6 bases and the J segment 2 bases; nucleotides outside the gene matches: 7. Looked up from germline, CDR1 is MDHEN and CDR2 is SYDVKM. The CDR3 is CASRKTGEGNQPQHF. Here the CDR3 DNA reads TGTGCCAGCAGAAAAACAGGGGAGGGCAATCAGCCCCAGCATTTT. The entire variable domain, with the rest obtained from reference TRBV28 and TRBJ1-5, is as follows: DVKVTQSSRYLVKRTGEKVFLECVQDMDHENMFWYRQDPGLGLRLIYFSYDVKMKEKGDIPEGYSVSREKKERFSLILESASTNQTSMYLCASRKTGEGNQPQHFGDGTRLSIL.

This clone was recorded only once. The CDR3 loop reads CASSLWTGTYNSPLHF. The CDR3, as DNA: TGTGCCAGCAGCTTGTGGACAGGGACTTATAATTCACCCCTCCACTTT. J is TRBJ1-6 and V is TRBV11-2; 8 nucleotides align to TRBD1. With 3 bases clipped from V and 4 bases from J, the junction kept 5 bases outside the gene matches. The CDR3 runs to 16 residues. The V gene's germline CDR1 is SGHAT and CDR2 FQNNGV.

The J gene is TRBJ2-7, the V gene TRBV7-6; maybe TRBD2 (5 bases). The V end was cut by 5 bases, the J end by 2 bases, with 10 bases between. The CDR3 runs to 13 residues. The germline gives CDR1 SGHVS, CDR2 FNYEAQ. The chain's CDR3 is CASSPLGAYEQYF. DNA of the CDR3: TGTGCCAGCAGCCCCTTGGGAGCCTACGAGCAGTACTTC. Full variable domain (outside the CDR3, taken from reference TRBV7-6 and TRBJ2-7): GAGVSQSPRYKVTKRGQDVALRCDPISGHVSLYWYRQALGQGPEFLTYFNYEAQQDKSGLPNDRFSAERPEGSISTLTIQRTEQRDSAMYRCASSPLGAYEQYFGPGTRLTVT.

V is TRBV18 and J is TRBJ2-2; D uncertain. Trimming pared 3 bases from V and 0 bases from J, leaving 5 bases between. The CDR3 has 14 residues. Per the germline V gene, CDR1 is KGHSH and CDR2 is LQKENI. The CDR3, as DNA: TGTGCCAGCTCACCTACAACGAACACCGGGGAGCTGTTTTTT. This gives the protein CASSPTTNTGELFF.

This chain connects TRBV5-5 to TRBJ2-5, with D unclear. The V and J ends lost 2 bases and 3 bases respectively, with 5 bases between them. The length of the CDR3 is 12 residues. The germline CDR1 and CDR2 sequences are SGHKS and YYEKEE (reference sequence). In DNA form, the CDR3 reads TGTGCCAGCAGCTTCCGGGAAGAGACCCAGTACTTC. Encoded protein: CASSFREETQYF.

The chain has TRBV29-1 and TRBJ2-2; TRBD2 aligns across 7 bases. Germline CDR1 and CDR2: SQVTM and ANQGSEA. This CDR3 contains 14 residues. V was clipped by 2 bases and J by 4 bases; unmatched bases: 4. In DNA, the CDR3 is TGCAGCGTTGAACTGGGGAGGGTCACCGGGGAGCTGTTTTTT. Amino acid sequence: CSVELGRVTGELFF.

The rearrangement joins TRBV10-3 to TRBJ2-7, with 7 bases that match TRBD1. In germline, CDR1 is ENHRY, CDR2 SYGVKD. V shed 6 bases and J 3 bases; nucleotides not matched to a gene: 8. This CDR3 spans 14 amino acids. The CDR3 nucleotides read TGTGCCATCAGGAGACAGGGACCTGTCTACGAGCAGTACTTC. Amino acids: CAIRRQGPVYEQYF.

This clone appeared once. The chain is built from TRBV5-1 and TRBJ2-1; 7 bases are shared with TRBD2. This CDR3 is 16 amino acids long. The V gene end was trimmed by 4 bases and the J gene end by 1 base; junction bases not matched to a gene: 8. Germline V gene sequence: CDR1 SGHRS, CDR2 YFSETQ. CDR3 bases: TGCGCCAGCAGCCCATCCGACGGGGGGTCCTACAATGAGCAGTTCTTC. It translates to CASSPSDGGSYNEQFF.

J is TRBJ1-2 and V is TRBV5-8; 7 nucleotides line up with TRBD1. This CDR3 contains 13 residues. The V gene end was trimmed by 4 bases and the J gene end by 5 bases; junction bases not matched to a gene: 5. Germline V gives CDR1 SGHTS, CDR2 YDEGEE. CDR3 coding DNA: TGTGCCAGCAGCCAAGGGGGCGGGTATGGCTACACCTTC. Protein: CASSQGGGYGYTF.

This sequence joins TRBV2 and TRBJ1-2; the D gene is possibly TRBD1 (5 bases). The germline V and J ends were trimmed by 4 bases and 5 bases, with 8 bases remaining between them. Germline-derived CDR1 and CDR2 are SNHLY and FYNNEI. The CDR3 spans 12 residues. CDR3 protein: CASSASGYGYTF. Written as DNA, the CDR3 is TGTGCCAGCAGTGCGTCAGGGTATGGCTACACCTTC.

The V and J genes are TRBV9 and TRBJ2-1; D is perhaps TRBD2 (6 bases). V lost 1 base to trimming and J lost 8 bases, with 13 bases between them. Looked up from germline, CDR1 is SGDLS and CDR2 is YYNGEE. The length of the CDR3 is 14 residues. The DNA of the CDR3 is TGTGCCAGCAGCGTAACCAGCGGGCGGGATGAGCAGTTCTTC. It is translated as CASSVTSGRDEQFF.

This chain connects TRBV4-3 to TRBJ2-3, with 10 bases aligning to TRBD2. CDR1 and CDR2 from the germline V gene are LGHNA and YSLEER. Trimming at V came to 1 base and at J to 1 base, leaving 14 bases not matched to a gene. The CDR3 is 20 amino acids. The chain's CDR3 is CASSQGSEREGRYGTDTQYF. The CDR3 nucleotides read TGCGCCAGCAGCCAAGGTAGTGAGCGGGAGGGCCGGTACGGCACAGATACGCAGTATTTT.

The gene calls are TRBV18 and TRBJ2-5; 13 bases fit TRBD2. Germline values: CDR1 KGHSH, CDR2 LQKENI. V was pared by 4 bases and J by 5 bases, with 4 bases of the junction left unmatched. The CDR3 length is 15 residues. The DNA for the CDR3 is TGTGCCAGCTCACTTGGACTAGCGGGAGTGGAGACCCAGTACTTC. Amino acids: CASSLGLAGVETQYF.

This chain's CDR3 is CASSDDRDPASSYNEQFF. CDR3 DNA: TGTGCCAGCAGTGACGACAGGGACCCAGCTAGCTCCTACAATGAGCAGTTCTTC. The chain employs TRBV6-1 and TRBJ2-1; TRBD1 matches at 7 bases. Per germline, CDR1 MNHNS and CDR2 SASEGT. V shed 3 bases and J 0 bases; nucleotides not matched to a gene: 11. The CDR3 runs 18 residues.

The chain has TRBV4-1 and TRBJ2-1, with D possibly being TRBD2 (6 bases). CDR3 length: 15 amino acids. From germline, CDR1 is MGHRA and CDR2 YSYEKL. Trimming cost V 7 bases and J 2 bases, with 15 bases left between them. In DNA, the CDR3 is TGCGCCAGCACCGCCGGGAGTTCAGCCTACAATGAGCAGTTCTTC. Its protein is CASTAGSSAYNEQFF.

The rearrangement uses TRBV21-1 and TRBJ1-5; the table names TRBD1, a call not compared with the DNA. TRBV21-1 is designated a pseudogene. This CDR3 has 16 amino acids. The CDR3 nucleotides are TGTGCCAGCCCACCTCGGGACAGATACTTCTATCAGCCCCAGCATTTT. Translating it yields CASPPRDRYFYQPQHF.

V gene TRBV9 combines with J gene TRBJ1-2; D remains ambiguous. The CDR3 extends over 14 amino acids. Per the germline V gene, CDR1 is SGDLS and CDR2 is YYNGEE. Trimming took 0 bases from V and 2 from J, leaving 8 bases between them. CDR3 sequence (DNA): TGTGCCAGCAGCGTAGCTGGTCAGAACTATGGCTACACCTTC. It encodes CASSVAGQNYGYTF.

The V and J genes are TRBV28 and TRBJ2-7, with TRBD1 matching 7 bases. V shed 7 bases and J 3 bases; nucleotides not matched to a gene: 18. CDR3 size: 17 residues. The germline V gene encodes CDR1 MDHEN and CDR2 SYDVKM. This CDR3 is CASTLGSGTEAFYEQYF. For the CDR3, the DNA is TGTGCCAGCACCTTGGGATCCGGGACAGAAGCTTTCTACGAGCAGTACTTC.

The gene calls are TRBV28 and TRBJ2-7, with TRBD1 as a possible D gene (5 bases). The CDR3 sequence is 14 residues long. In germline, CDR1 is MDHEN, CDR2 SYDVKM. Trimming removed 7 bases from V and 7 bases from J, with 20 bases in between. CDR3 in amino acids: CASNVDSVAREQYF. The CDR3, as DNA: TGTGCCAGCAATGTCGACAGCGTGGCTAGAGAGCAGTACTTC. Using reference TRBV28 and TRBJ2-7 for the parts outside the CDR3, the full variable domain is DVKVTQSSRYLVKRTGEKVFLECVQDMDHENMFWYRQDPGLGLRLIYFSYDVKMKEKGDIPEGYSVSREKKERFSLILESASTNQTSMYLCASNVDSVAREQYFGPGTRLTVT.

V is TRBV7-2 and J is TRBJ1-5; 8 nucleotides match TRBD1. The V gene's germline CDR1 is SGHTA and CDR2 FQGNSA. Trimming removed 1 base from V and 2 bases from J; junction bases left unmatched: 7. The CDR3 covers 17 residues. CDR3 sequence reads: CASSLGQGAWGNQPQHF. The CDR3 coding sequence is TGTGCCAGCAGCTTAGGGCAGGGGGCTTGGGGCAATCAGCCCCAGCATTTT.

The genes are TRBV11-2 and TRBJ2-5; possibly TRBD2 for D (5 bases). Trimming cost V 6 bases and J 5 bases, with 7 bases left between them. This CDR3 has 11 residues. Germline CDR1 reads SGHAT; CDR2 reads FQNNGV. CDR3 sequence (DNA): TGTGCCAGCAGATCGGGGGAGACCCAGTACTTC. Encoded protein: CASRSGETQYF. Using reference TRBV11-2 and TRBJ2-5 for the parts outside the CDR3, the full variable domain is EAGVAQSPRYKIIEKRQSVAFWCNPISGHATLYWYQQILGQGPKLLIQFQNNGVVDDSQLPKDRFSAERLKGVDSTLKIQPAKLEDSAVYLCASRSGETQYFGPGTRLLVL.

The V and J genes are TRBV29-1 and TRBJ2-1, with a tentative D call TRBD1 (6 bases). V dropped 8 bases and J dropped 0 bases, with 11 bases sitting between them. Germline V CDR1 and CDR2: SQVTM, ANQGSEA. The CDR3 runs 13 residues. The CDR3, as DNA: TGCAGCTTTGGGACATACTCCTACAATGAGCAGTTCTTC. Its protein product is CSFGTYSYNEQFF.

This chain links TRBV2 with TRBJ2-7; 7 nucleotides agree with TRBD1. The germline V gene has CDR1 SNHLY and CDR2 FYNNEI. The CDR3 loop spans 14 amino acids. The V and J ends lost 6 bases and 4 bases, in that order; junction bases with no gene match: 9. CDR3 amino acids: CASRVQQGPYEQYF. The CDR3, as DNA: TGTGCCAGCAGAGTCCAACAGGGGCCTTACGAGCAGTACTTC. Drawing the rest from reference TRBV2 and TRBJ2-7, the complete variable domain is EPEVTQTPSHQVTQMGQEVILRCVPISNHLYFYWYRQILGQKVEFLVSFYNNEISEKSEIFDDQFSVERPDGSNFTLKIRSTKLEDSAMYFCASRVQQGPYEQYFGPGTRLTVT.

Here the CDR3 reads CASSNAATSGSGGELFF. DNA of the CDR3: TGTGCCAGCAGCAATGCAGCGACTAGCGGGAGTGGCGGGGAGCTGTTTTTT. The rearrangement joins TRBV7-9 to TRBJ2-2, with TRBD2 matching 12 bases. The CDR3 covers 17 residues. J lost 7 bases, V lost 5 bases, and 11 bases had no gene match. CDR1 and CDR2 (germline): SEHNR, FQNEAQ (reference sequence).

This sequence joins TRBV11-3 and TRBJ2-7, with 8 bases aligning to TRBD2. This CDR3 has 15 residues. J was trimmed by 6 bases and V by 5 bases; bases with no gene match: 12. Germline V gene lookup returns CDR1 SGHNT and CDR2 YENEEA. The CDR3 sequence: CASSRPGLGVSEQYF. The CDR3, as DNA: TGTGCCAGCAGCCGACCGGGACTAGGGGTCTCCGAGCAGTACTTC.